The text below deals with one T cell receptor (beta chain). This record comes from a study of PD-L1 blockade in urothelial cancer. Study background: Patients, treated from about 2014 onward, received atezolizumab 1,200 mg intravenously every 3 weeks.

Each PCR reaction had synthetic TCR analog templates spiked into it. The protocol was immunoSEQ multiplex PCR, while the TCRdb copy is restricted to in-frame clones and leaves out a portion. Of 25,000 to 40,000 clones in the sample, about 79% are singletons; the top ten hold under 40%. The ends were cut back, 8 bases at V and 0 bases at J, with 11 bases in the middle. The CDR3 totals 13 residues. Germline V gene data show CDR1 as GTSNPN and CDR2 as SVGIG (reference sequence). Here the sequenced sample was PBMCs, taken around atezolizumab (anti-PD-L1) treatment. This chain connects TRBV30 to TRBJ1-3; maybe TRBD1 (6 bases). This clonotype originated in a man aged 55 to 70 with urothelial cancer. The chain's CDR3 is CAGNRVSGNTIYF. CDR3 DNA sequence: TGTGCCGGGAACAGGGTCTCTGGAAACACCATATATTTT.